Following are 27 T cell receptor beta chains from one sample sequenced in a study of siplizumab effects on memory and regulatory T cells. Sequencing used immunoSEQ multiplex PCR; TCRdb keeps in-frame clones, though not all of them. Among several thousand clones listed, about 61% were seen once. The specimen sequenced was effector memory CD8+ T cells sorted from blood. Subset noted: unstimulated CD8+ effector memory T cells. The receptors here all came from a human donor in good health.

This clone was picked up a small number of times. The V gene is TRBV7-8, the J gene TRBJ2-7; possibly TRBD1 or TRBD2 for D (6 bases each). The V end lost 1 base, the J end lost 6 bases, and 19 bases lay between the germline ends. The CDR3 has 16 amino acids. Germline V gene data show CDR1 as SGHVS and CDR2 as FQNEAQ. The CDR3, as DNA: TGTGCCAGCAGCTTAGAGGGTTCGTCCGGGGGCGGCGAGCAGTACTTC. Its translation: CASSLEGSSGGGEQYF.

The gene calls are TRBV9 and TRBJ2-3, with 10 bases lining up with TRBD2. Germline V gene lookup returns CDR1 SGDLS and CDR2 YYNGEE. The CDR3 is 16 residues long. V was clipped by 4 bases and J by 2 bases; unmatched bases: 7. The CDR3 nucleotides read TGTGCCAGCAGCACCACTAGCGGGGACTACACAGATACGCAGTATTTT. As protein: CASSTTSGDYTDTQYF.

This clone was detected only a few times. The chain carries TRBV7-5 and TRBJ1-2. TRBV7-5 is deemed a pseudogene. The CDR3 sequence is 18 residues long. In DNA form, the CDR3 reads TGTGTCAGAAGCTTATTGCGGATAAATCCACTTGGTGACTATGGCTACACCTTC. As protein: CVRSLLRINPLGDYGYTF.

CDR3 bases: TGTGCCAGCAGTCCTGCCTCGGGACAGGGGGCGGAGACCCAGTACTTC. Translation: CASSPASGQGAETQYF. V is TRBV6-4 and J is TRBJ2-5; 12 bases are shared with TRBD1. Germline V gene sequence: CDR1 MRHNA, CDR2 SNTAGT. The V gene end was trimmed by 5 bases and the J gene end by 5 bases; junction bases not matched to a gene: 9. The length of the CDR3 is 16 residues.

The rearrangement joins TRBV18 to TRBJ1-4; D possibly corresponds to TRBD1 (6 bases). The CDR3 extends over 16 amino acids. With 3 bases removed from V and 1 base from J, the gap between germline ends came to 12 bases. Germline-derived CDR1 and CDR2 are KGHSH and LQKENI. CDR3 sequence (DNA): TGTGCCAGCTCACCCCAGGGGCGCGGAACTAATGAAAAACTGTTTTTT. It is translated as CASSPQGRGTNEKLFF.

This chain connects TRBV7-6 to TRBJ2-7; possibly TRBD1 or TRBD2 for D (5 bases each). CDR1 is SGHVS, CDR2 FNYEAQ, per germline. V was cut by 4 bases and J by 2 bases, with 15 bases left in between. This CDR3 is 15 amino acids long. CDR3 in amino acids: CASSSPSLGAYEQYF. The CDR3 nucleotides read TGTGCCAGCAGCTCCCCGTCGTTGGGGGCCTACGAGCAGTACTTC.

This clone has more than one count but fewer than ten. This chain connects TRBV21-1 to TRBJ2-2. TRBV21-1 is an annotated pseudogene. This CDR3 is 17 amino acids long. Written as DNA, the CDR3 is TGTGCCAGCAGCTCATATCAGCTTTCGGGCGGCACCGGGGAGCTGTTTTTT. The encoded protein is CASSSYQLSGGTGELFF.

The CDR3 nucleotides are TGTGCCACGGAGGACGGGACAGGGGGTCGGCAGCCCCAGCATTTT. Residues: CATEDGTGGRQPQHF. The chain joins TRBV6-6 to TRBJ1-5, with 11 bases matching TRBD1. Losses at the gene ends were 10 bases for V and 7 bases for J; bases not matched to a gene: 12. CDR1 and CDR2 (germline): MNHNY, SVGAGI (reference sequence). CDR3 size: 15 residues.

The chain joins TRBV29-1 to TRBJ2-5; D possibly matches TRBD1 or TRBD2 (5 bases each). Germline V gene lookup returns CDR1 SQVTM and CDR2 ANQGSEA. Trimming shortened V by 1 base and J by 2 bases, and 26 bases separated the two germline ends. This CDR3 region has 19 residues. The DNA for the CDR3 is TGCAGCGTTGAAGCTGGCCTAGGGAGATCGACAGATTCACAAGAGACCCAGTACTTC. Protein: CSVEAGLGRSTDSQETQYF.

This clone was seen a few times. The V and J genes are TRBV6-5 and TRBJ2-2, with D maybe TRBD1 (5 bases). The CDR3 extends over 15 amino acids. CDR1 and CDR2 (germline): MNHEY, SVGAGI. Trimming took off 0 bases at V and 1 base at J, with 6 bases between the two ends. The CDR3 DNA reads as TGTGCCAGCAGTTACTCTAGGGGGAACACCGGGGAGCTGTTTTTT. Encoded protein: CASSYSRGNTGELFF.

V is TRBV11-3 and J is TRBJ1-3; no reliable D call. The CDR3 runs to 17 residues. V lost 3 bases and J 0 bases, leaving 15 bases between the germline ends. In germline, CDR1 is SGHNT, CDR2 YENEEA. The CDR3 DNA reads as TGTGCCAGCAGCTTCTGGGCAGTTCGGAGCTCTGGAAACACCATATATTTT. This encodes CASSFWAVRSSGNTIYF.

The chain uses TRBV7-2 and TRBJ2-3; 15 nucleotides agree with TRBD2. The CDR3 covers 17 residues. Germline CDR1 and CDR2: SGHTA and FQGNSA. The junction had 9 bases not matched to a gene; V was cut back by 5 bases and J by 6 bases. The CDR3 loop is CASSTWTSGGAKDTQYF. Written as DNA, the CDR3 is TGTGCCAGCAGCACCTGGACTAGCGGGGGGGCAAAGGATACGCAGTATTTT. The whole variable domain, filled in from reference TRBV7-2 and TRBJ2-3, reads GAGVSQSPSNKVTEKGKDVELRCDPISGHTALYWYRQSLGQGLEFLIYFQGNSAPDKSGLPSDRFSAERTGGSVSTLTIQRTQQEDSAVYLCASSTWTSGGAKDTQYFGPGTRLTVL.

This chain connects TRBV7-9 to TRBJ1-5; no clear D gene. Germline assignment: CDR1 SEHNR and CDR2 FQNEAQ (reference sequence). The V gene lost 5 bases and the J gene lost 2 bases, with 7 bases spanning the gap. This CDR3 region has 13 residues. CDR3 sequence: CASSGTGNQPQHF. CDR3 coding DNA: TGTGCCAGCAGCGGCACAGGCAATCAGCCCCAGCATTTT.

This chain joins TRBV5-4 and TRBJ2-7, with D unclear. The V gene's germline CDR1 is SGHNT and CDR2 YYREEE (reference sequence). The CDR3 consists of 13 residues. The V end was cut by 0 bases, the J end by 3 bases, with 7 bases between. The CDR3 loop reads CASSLDPNYEQYF. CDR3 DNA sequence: TGTGCCAGCAGCTTGGACCCTAACTACGAGCAGTACTTC.

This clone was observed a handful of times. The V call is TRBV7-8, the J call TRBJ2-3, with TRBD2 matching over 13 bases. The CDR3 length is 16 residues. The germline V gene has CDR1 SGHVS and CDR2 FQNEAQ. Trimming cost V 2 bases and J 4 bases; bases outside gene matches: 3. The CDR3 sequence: CASSLYTSGGADTQYF. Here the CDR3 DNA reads TGTGCCAGCAGCTTATACACTAGCGGGGGGGCAGATACGCAGTATTTT.

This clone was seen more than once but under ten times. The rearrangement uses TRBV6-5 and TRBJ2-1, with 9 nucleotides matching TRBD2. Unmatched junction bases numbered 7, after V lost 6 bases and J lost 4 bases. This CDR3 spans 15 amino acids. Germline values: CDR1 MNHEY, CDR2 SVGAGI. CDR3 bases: TGTGCCAGCAGCTCACTAGCGGGCCCTTACAATGAGCAGTTCTTC. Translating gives CASSSLAGPYNEQFF.

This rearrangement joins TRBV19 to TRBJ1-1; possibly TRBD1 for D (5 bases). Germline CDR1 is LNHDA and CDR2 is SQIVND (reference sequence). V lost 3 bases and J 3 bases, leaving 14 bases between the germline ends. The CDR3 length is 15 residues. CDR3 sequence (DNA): TGTGCCAGTAGTATTGTCGCGGTGGGGGACACTGAAGCTTTCTTT. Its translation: CASSIVAVGDTEAFF.

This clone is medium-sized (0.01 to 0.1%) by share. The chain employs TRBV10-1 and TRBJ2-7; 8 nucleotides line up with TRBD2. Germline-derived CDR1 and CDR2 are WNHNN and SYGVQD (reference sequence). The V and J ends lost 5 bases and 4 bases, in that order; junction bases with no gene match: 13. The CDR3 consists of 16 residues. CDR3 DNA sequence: TGCGCCAGCAGTTCTCTCGGGACTAGTCTAAAGTACGAGCAGTACTTC. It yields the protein CASSSLGTSLKYEQYF.

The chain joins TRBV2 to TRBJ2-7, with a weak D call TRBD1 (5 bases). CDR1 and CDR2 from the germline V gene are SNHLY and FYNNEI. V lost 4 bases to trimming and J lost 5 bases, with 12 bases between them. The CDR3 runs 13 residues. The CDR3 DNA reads TGTGCCAGCAGTGTAGGGGATGGCAACGAGCAGTACTTC. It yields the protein CASSVGDGNEQYF.

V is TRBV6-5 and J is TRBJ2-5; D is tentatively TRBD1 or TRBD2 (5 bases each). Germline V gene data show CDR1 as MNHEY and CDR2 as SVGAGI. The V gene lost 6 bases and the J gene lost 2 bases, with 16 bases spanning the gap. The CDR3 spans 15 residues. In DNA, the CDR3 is TGTGCCAGCAGCGCCCGGGACGAAGAACAAGAGACCCAGTACTTC. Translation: CASSARDEEQETQYF.

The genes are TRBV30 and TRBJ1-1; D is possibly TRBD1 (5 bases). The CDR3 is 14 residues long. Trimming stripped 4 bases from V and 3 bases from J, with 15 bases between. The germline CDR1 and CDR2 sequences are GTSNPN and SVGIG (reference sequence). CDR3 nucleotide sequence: TGTGCCTGGAACCCCGTGGGGGGGGACACTGAAGCTTTCTTT. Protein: CAWNPVGGDTEAFF.

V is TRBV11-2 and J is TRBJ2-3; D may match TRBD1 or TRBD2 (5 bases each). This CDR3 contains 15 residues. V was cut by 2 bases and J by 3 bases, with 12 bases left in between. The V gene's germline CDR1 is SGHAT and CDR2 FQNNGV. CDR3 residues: CASSLIPGATDTQYF. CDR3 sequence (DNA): TGTGCCAGCAGCTTAATACCCGGGGCGACAGATACGCAGTATTTT.

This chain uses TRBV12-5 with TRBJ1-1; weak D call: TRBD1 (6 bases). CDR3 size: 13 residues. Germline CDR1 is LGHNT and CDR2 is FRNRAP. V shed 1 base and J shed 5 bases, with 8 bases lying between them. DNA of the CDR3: TGTGCTAGTGGTTTGGAGGGGGGTACTGAAGCTTTCTTT. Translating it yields CASGLEGGTEAFF.

The CDR3 DNA reads TGTGCCAGCAGCCCTGGGATAGGAGATGGCTACACCTTC. Amino acid sequence: CASSPGIGDGYTF. The chain couples TRBV7-9 to TRBJ1-2; D is ambiguous. The CDR3 is 13 amino acids. Looked up from germline, CDR1 is SEHNR and CDR2 is FQNEAQ (reference sequence). V was pared by 5 bases and J by 6 bases, with 13 bases between.

DNA for the CDR3: TGTGCCAGCAGCTTATTCGGGCTAGATACGCAGTATTTT. It is translated as CASSLFGLDTQYF. This chain links TRBV7-3 with TRBJ2-3, with D hard to call. Trimming took 2 bases from V and 5 from J, leaving 8 bases between them. CDR3 length equals 13 residues. CDR1 and CDR2 from the germline V gene are SGHTA and FQGTGA.

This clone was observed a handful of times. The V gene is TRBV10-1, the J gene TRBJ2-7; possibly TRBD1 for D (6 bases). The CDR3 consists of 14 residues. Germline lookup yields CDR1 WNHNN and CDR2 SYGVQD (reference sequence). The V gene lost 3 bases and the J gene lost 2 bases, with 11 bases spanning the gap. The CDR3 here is CASSDGGITYEQYF. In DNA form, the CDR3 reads TGCGCCAGCAGTGATGGGGGCATAACCTACGAGCAGTACTTC.

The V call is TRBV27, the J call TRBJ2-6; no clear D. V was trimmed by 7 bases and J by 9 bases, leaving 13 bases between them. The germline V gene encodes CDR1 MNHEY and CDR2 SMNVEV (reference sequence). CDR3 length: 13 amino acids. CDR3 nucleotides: TGTGCCAGCACCCCCCGGGTTGGCAACGTCCTGACTTTC. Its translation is CASTPRVGNVLTF.